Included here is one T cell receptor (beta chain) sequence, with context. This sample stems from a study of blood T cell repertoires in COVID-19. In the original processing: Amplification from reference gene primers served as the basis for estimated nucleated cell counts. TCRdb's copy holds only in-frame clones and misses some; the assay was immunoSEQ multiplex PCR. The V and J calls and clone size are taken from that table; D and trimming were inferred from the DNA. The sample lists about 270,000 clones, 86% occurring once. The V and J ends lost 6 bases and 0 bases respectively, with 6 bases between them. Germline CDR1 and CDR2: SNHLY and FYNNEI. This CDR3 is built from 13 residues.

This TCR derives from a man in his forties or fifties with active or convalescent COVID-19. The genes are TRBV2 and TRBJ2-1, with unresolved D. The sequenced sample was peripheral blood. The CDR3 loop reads CASRRSSYNEQFF. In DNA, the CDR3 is TGTGCCAGCAGACGGAGCTCCTACAATGAGCAGTTCTTC. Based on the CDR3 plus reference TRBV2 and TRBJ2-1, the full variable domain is EPEVTQTPSHQVTQMGQEVILRCVPISNHLYFYWYRQILGQKVEFLVSFYNNEISEKSEIFDDQFSVERPDGSNFTLKIRSTKLEDSAMYFCASRRSSYNEQFFGPGTRLTVL.